A selection of T cell receptor beta chains follows, all from one sample in a study of T-cell reconstitution after alpha-beta-depleted transplantation in children. TCRdb re-called the PCR reads with MiXCR, one entry per CDR3 protein. Altogether about 610,000 distinct CDR3 sequences are present, roughly a tenth being singletons, with the ten largest covering 4% to 5%. This sample comprised PBMCs from the stem cell graft donor, obtained from the stem cell graft. The source is a human donor who donated a stem cell graft to a child with acute myeloid leukemia. Both conserved end residues are part of each CDR3. Only part of the rows carry a size: once, few, many, or a class if the clone is expanded.

CDR3aa: CSATRPRVSTDTQYF
j_gene: TRBJ2-3
len: 15
abundance: few
v_gene: TRBV20-1

CDR3aa: CSAVSAGAPGTGELFF
j_gene: TRBJ2-2
len: 16
abundance: many
v_gene: TRBV20-1

CDR3aa: CASSRLRDSSYEQYF
j_gene: TRBJ2-7
len: 15
abundance: many
v_gene: TRBV4-3

CDR3aa: CSPRGQGARSNEQFF
j_gene: TRBJ2-1
len: 15
abundance: NA
v_gene: TRBV20-1

CDR3aa: CASSLVRQLNSPLHF
j_gene: TRBJ1-6
len: 15
abundance: NA
v_gene: TRBV7-2

CDR3aa: CASSFTQVPGELFF
j_gene: TRBJ2-2
len: 14
abundance: many
v_gene: TRBV27

CDR3aa: CSVKSGSFYEQYF
j_gene: TRBJ2-7
len: 13
abundance: many
v_gene: TRBV29-1

CDR3aa: CASSLRLSGHEQFF
j_gene: TRBJ2-1
len: 14
abundance: NA
v_gene: TRBV7-9

CDR3aa: CSAGSGVTQYF
j_gene: TRBJ2-3
len: 11
abundance: many
v_gene: TRBV20-1

CDR3aa: CAGQGQGDTQYF
j_gene: TRBJ2-3
len: 12
abundance: NA
v_gene: TRBV6-2/TRBV6-3

CDR3aa: CSVFLAGEGADTQYF
j_gene: TRBJ2-3
len: 15
abundance: many
v_gene: TRBV29-1

CDR3aa: CSARQASGSVQTQYF
j_gene: TRBJ2-5
len: 15
abundance: few
v_gene: TRBV20-1

CDR3aa: CASRSGFRTGRQPQHF
j_gene: TRBJ1-5
len: 16
abundance: many
v_gene: TRBV6-2/TRBV6-3

CDR3aa: CASSLGIGSGRFSYEQYF
j_gene: TRBJ2-7
len: 18
abundance: few
v_gene: TRBV5-4

CDR3aa: CASSQAGENIQYF
j_gene: TRBJ2-4
len: 13
abundance: few
v_gene: TRBV4-2

CDR3aa: CASSLRPSYEQYF
j_gene: TRBJ2-7
len: 13
abundance: many
v_gene: TRBV28

CDR3aa: CASRLPGRAGDTQYF
j_gene: TRBJ2-3
len: 15
abundance: few
v_gene: TRBV28

CDR3aa: CSVTGVGQETQYF
j_gene: TRBJ2-5
len: 13
abundance: few
v_gene: TRBV29-1

CDR3aa: CASSAGLRENTGELFF
j_gene: TRBJ2-2
len: 16
abundance: NA
v_gene: TRBV5-4

CDR3aa: CSAGGLAGVWDTQYF
j_gene: TRBJ2-3
len: 15
abundance: few
v_gene: TRBV20-1

CDR3aa: CATSNSGVYNEQFF
j_gene: TRBJ2-1
len: 14
abundance: few
v_gene: TRBV24-1

CDR3aa: CASSQYRDSLSGELFF
j_gene: TRBJ2-2
len: 16
abundance: many
v_gene: TRBV4-3

CDR3aa: CASSLNGGGKETQYF
j_gene: TRBJ2-5
len: 15
abundance: NA
v_gene: TRBV7-3

CDR3aa: CATTGQGGTEAFF
j_gene: TRBJ1-1
len: 13
abundance: few
v_gene: TRBV15

CDR3aa: CASSWGLSSTDTQYF
j_gene: TRBJ2-3
len: 15
abundance: many
v_gene: TRBV7-8

CDR3aa: CSARGGSGRAHEQYF
j_gene: TRBJ2-7
len: 15
abundance: NA
v_gene: TRBV20-1

CDR3aa: CASSFPRMGSYF
j_gene: TRBJ1-2
len: 12
abundance: few
v_gene: TRBV12-3/TRBV12-4

CDR3aa: CSVEKPGLHGTDTQYF
j_gene: TRBJ2-3
len: 16
abundance: NA
v_gene: TRBV29-1

CDR3aa: CASSQVGGQDTQYF
j_gene: TRBJ2-3
len: 14
abundance: few
v_gene: TRBV7-2

CDR3aa: CASSTEGSAGNTIYF
j_gene: TRBJ1-3
len: 15
abundance: many
v_gene: TRBV7-2

CDR3aa: CSGSSGRPPGTQYF
j_gene: TRBJ2-5
len: 14
abundance: NA
v_gene: TRBV20-1

CDR3aa: CSARGPGRPYEQYF
j_gene: TRBJ2-7
len: 14
abundance: NA
v_gene: TRBV20-1

CDR3aa: CASSPSRVTEAFF
j_gene: TRBJ1-1
len: 13
abundance: NA
v_gene: TRBV5-6

CDR3aa: CASSQDGRGNEQFF
j_gene: TRBJ2-1
len: 14
abundance: NA
v_gene: TRBV3-1

CDR3aa: CSAREDIQETQYF
j_gene: TRBJ2-5
len: 13
abundance: few
v_gene: TRBV20-1

CDR3aa: CSVEAGDRDQPQHF
j_gene: TRBJ1-5
len: 14
abundance: NA
v_gene: TRBV29-1

CDR3aa: CASSQGGTVHNSPLHF
j_gene: TRBJ1-6
len: 16
abundance: few
v_gene: TRBV4-2

CDR3aa: CASSLDGETYNEQFF
j_gene: TRBJ2-1
len: 15
abundance: many
v_gene: TRBV5-1

CDR3aa: CSASYRLRTSTDTQYF
j_gene: TRBJ2-3
len: 16
abundance: few
v_gene: TRBV20-1

CDR3aa: CASSRIPSHPSSTDTQYF
j_gene: TRBJ2-3
len: 18
abundance: many
v_gene: TRBV11-2

CDR3aa: CASSPRYYYNEQFF
j_gene: TRBJ2-1
len: 14
abundance: many
v_gene: TRBV27

CDR3aa: CAWSDDAKNIQYF
j_gene: TRBJ2-4
len: 13
abundance: few
v_gene: TRBV30

CDR3aa: CSVELGLTGELFF
j_gene: TRBJ2-2
len: 13
abundance: NA
v_gene: TRBV29-1

CDR3aa: CATSDPYEKLFF
j_gene: TRBJ1-4
len: 12
abundance: few
v_gene: TRBV24-1

CDR3aa: CASTGNTIYF
j_gene: TRBJ1-3
len: 10
abundance: many
v_gene: TRBV5-6

CDR3aa: CASSSYRESGNTIYF
j_gene: TRBJ1-3
len: 15
abundance: few
v_gene: TRBV5-8

CDR3aa: CASSSGTGAQPQHF
j_gene: TRBJ1-5
len: 14
abundance: few
v_gene: TRBV5-1

CDR3aa: CSAYGTSGGNEQFF
j_gene: TRBJ2-1
len: 14
abundance: NA
v_gene: TRBV20-1

CDR3aa: CASKVDRANTGELFF
j_gene: TRBJ2-2
len: 15
abundance: few
v_gene: TRBV5-1

CDR3aa: CSVDPGTSPTDTQYF
j_gene: TRBJ2-3
len: 15
abundance: many
v_gene: TRBV29-1

CDR3aa: CASSLFGDSNQPQHF
j_gene: TRBJ1-5
len: 15
abundance: few
v_gene: TRBV5-5

CDR3aa: CAISRTGVNTEAFF
j_gene: TRBJ1-1
len: 14
abundance: NA
v_gene: TRBV10-3

CDR3aa: CASSYRRQGGYEQYF
j_gene: TRBJ2-7
len: 15
abundance: few
v_gene: TRBV6-2/TRBV6-3

CDR3aa: CASTPGTPYEQYF
j_gene: TRBJ2-7
len: 13
abundance: NA
v_gene: TRBV12-3/TRBV12-4

CDR3aa: CSVRGGTAESYEQYF
j_gene: TRBJ2-7
len: 15
abundance: NA
v_gene: TRBV29-1

CDR3aa: CASSVDGQGASGNTIYF
j_gene: TRBJ1-3
len: 17
abundance: NA
v_gene: TRBV9

CDR3aa: CASSLAGSDNEQFF
j_gene: TRBJ2-1
len: 14
abundance: NA
v_gene: TRBV7-6

CDR3aa: CASSTGGRELFF
j_gene: TRBJ2-2
len: 12
abundance: many
v_gene: TRBV6-5